These 20 T cell receptor beta chains were sequenced from one sample in a study of Graves' ophthalmopathy and Graves' hyperthyroidism. Amplification from RNA transcripts yielded the TCR beta CDR3 regions. The first round was an RT-PCR with HTBI primers, and the second round was a multiplex PCR. TCRdb ran MiXCR on the multiplex PCR reads and lists one entry per CDR3 protein. The sample lists about 1.1 million distinct CDR3 sequences, less than 45% seen once, with around 10% in the top ten. The sequenced material came from peripheral blood or thyroid tissue (not recorded which). Receptors were obtained from an adult man with Graves' hyperthyroidism.

In its sample, this clonotype was seen many times. One end of the junction is discordant with germline, which a read error may explain. The chain employs TRBV7-9 and TRBJ2-7; D is unclear. Germline V gene lookup returns CDR1 SEHNR and CDR2 FQNEAQ (reference sequence). The CDR3 totals 11 residues. The CDR3: CASSQGREQYF. For the CDR3, the DNA is TGCGCCAGCAGCCAAGGGCGGGAGCAGTACTTC. The variable domain in full, with the rest retrieved from reference TRBV7-9 and TRBJ2-7, is DTGVSQNPRHKITKRGQNVTFRCDPISEHNRLYWYRQTLGQGPEFLTYFQNEAQLEKSRLLSDRFSAERPKGSFSTLEIQRTEQGDSAMYLCASSQGREQYFGPGTRLTVT.

This clonotype occurred many times. The chain employs TRBV29-1 and TRBJ2-7; D is undetermined. The V end lost 1 base, the J end lost 1 base, and 14 bases lay between the germline ends. Germline assignment: CDR1 SQVTM and CDR2 ANQGSEA. The CDR3 is 15 amino acids. The CDR3 sequence: CSVEGSDIGSYEQYF. For the CDR3, the DNA is TGCAGCGTTGAAGGCTCCGACATAGGGTCCTACGAGCAGTACTTC.

This clonotype showed up just a few times. The chain links TRBV12-3 or TRBV12-4 to TRBJ1-2; D gene ambiguous. Trimming shortened V by 3 bases and J by 3 bases, and 14 bases separated the two germline ends. The length of the CDR3 is 15 residues. The CDR3 is CASSFWATGDYGYTF. The CDR3 coding sequence is TGTGCCAGCAGTTTTTGGGCCACGGGAGACTATGGCTACACCTTC.

CDR3 loop: CASSPTGTGRTEAFF. CDR3 in DNA: TGTGCCAGCAGCCCCACCGGGACAGGGCGCACTGAAGCTTTCTTT. The chain has TRBV7-9 and TRBJ1-1; the match to TRBD1 covers 9 bases. The CDR3 spans 15 residues. J lost 4 bases, V lost 5 bases, and 8 bases had no gene match. Per germline, CDR1 SEHNR and CDR2 FQNEAQ (reference sequence).

In nucleotides, the CDR3 is TGTGCCAGCAGCTTACAAGCCGGGACAGACTCCTACGAGCAGTACTTC. The encoded protein is CASSLQAGTDSYEQYF. The chain links TRBV7-2 to TRBJ2-7; 7 bases match TRBD1. Germline CDR1 reads SGHTA; CDR2 reads FQGNSA. This CDR3 is built from 16 residues. The V and J ends lost 2 bases and 0 bases, in that order; junction bases with no gene match: 7.

Comments on this clonotype: A much more abundant neighbour one base away suggests this may be a read error. Because it lacks the conserved phenylalanine or tryptophan at the end, this CDR3 is likely a read error. The rearrangement uses TRBV7-2 and TRBJ2-7; 14 bases map to TRBD2. There are 16 residues in the CDR3. The V segment lost 9 bases and the J segment 7 bases; nucleotides outside the gene matches: 14. The germline gives CDR1 SGHTA, CDR2 FQGNSA. The CDR3: CASGPGLAGASGEQYL. The CDR3 nucleotides read TGTGCCAGTGGACCGGGACTAGCGGGGGCCTCTGGGGAGCAGTACCTC.

This clonotype was seen once. A single base separates this from a much larger clone, so it may be a read error. The genes are TRBV7-3 and TRBJ1-2; D perhaps matches TRBD1 (5 bases). The germline gives CDR1 SGHTA, CDR2 FQGTGA. The CDR3 length is 15 residues. V was trimmed by 4 bases and J by 0 bases, leaving 12 bases between them. This CDR3 is CASSWGEVTNYGYTF. In nucleotides, the CDR3 is TGTGCCAGCAGCTGGGGGGAAGTGACTAACTATGGCTACACCTTC.

The gene calls are TRBV25-1 and TRBJ1-4; D remains ambiguous. V was pared by 11 bases and J by 0 bases, with 4 bases between. The germline V gene has CDR1 MGHDK and CDR2 SYGVNS. This CDR3 has 11 amino acids. The CDR3 coding sequence is TGTGCCCTCACAACTAATGAAAAACTGTTTTTT. Amino acids: CALTTNEKLFF.

The chain is built from TRBV29-1 and TRBJ2-1; 7 nucleotides match TRBD2. The germline V gene encodes CDR1 SQVTM and CDR2 ANQGSEA. V was pared by 6 bases and J by 8 bases, with 13 bases of the junction left unmatched. This CDR3 has 14 amino acids. CDR3 in DNA: TGCAGCGTCGCCTTGAACGTGGGGGGGGATGAGCAGTTCTTC. Translation gives CSVALNVGGDEQFF.

The gene calls are TRBV29-1 and TRBJ1-2; D not resolved. The V and J ends lost 5 bases and 8 bases respectively, with 21 bases between them. The CDR3 loop spans 14 amino acids. Germline CDR1 and CDR2: SQVTM and ANQGSEA. As DNA, the CDR3 is TGCAGCGTTACTTTACCCGGGAGCACGCGAGGCTACACCTTC. Translated, it gives CSVTLPGSTRGYTF.

This clonotype has at least ten counts. The V gene is TRBV5-1, the J gene TRBJ2-7; 7 nucleotides line up with TRBD1. Germline CDR1 is SGHRS and CDR2 is YFSETQ. This CDR3 has 15 amino acids. Losses at the gene ends were 0 bases for V and 7 bases for J; bases not matched to a gene: 10. CDR3 sequence (DNA): TGCGCCAGCAGCTTGGGTCCAGGGGGAATTAGGGAGCAGTACTTC. Its translation: CASSLGPGGIREQYF.

This clonotype was observed a handful of times. The chain has TRBV25-1 and TRBJ2-2, with D perhaps matching TRBD2 (5 bases). Germline CDR1 is MGHDK and CDR2 is SYGVNS. The CDR3 has 15 amino acids. The ends were cut back, 8 bases at V and 9 bases at J, with 22 bases in the middle. The CDR3: CASGTRGMILRELFF. The CDR3 region has the DNA TGTGCCAGCGGCACGAGAGGGATGATTCTACGGGAGCTGTTTTTT. Full variable domain (missing parts from reference TRBV25-1 and TRBJ2-2): EADIYQTPRYLVIGTGKKITLECSQTMGHDKMYWYQQDPGMELHLIHYSYGVNSTEKGDLSSESTVSRIRTEHFPLTLESARPSHTSQYLCASGTRGMILRELFFGEGSRLTVL.

This clonotype was observed a handful of times. The rearrangement links TRBV11-2 to TRBJ2-3; D is uncertain. Trimming took 1 base from V and 1 from J, leaving 6 bases between them. The CDR3 has 14 residues. Germline lookup yields CDR1 SGHAT and CDR2 FQNNGV. CDR3 in amino acids: CASSLVSGTDTQYF. The DNA for the CDR3 is TGTGCCAGCAGCTTAGTCTCCGGCACAGATACGCAGTATTTT.

The V gene is TRBV11-2, the J gene TRBJ2-7, with D tentatively TRBD2 (5 bases). Trimming took off 5 bases at V and 2 bases at J, with 13 bases between the two ends. Looked up from germline, CDR1 is SGHAT and CDR2 is FQNNGV. There are 14 residues in the CDR3. CDR3 coding DNA: TGTGCCAGCAGCGCAGACGGGGTGACCTACGAGCAGTACTTC. Translation: CASSADGVTYEQYF.

The J gene is TRBJ2-7, the V gene TRBV20-1; D call uncertain. CDR3 length equals 13 residues. The germline CDR1 and CDR2 sequences are DFQATT and SNEGSKA (reference sequence). V was trimmed by 6 bases and J by 0 bases, leaving 12 bases between them. The CDR3 spells CSARRENSYEQYF. The DNA of the CDR3 is TGCAGTGCAAGACGCGAGAACTCCTACGAGCAGTACTTC.

There are many counts of this clonotype. The V call is TRBV7-8, the J call TRBJ2-7, with D possibly TRBD2 on 5 matching bases. The V and J ends lost 4 bases and 5 bases respectively, with 9 bases between them. The CDR3 contains 12 residues. Looked up from germline, CDR1 is SGHVS and CDR2 is FQNEAQ. CDR3 DNA: TGTGCCAGCAGCTCGGACTGGCACGAGCAGTACTTC. Amino acid sequence: CASSSDWHEQYF.

At least ten counts were recorded for this clonotype. The chain employs TRBV19 and TRBJ1-5; D call uncertain. Germline lookup yields CDR1 LNHDA and CDR2 SQIVND (reference sequence). The germline V and J ends were trimmed by 7 bases and 0 bases, with 13 bases remaining between them. The CDR3 is made up of 15 amino acids. CDR3 amino acids: CASILGTGSNQPQHF. CDR3 DNA sequence: TGTGCCAGTATTCTAGGAACCGGTAGCAATCAGCCCCAGCATTTT.

A few counts support this clonotype. The chain is built from TRBV7-9 and TRBJ1-3, with TRBD1 identical over 7 bases. The CDR3 contains 15 residues. J lost 1 base, V lost 7 bases, and 7 bases had no gene match. The germline V gene encodes CDR1 SEHNR and CDR2 FQNEAQ (reference sequence). CDR3 amino acids: CASNDRERSGNTIYF. The DNA of the CDR3 is TGTGCCAGCAATGACAGGGAAAGGTCTGGAAACACCATATATTTT.

This clonotype was seen repeatedly, ten times or more. The V call is TRBV20-1, the J call TRBJ1-2; D remains unclear. Germline V CDR1 and CDR2: DFQATT, SNEGSKA (reference sequence). Trimming removed 3 bases at V and 8 bases at J, with 10 bases between. The CDR3 has 11 amino acids. The CDR3 region has the DNA TGCAGTGCTAGTACGAGTGCGGGCTACACCTTC. Its translation: CSASTSAGYTF.

The chain carries TRBV2 and TRBJ2-5; 8 bases are a match to TRBD1. The germline gives CDR1 SNHLY, CDR2 FYNNEI. The CDR3 runs to 14 residues. With V trimmed by 4 bases and J by 4 bases, 5 bases remained unmatched. The CDR3 DNA reads TGTGCCAGCAGTGCCACGGACAGGGCAGAGACCCAGTACTTC. The encoded protein is CASSATDRAETQYF. Full variable domain (remainder filled in from reference TRBV2 and TRBJ2-5): EPEVTQTPSHQVTQMGQEVILRCVPISNHLYFYWYRQILGQKVEFLVSFYNNEISEKSEIFDDQFSVERPDGSNFTLKIRSTKLEDSAMYFCASSATDRAETQYFGPGTRLLVL.